This paragraph reports one T cell receptor (beta chain). This sample stems from a study of blood T cell repertoires in COVID-19. For the study at large: The samples span acute and convalescent COVID-19 from the United States, Italy and Spain. The cDNA or gDNA used as material had been derived from T cells, B-cell-depleted T cells, or PBMCs.

The V gene's germline CDR1 is MNHEY and CDR2 SVGAGI. The ends were cut back, 6 bases at V and 11 bases at J, with 19 bases in the middle. The CDR3 spans 13 residues. Original methodology: From reference gene primer amplification, estimates of nucleated cell counts were derived. TCRdb's copy holds only in-frame clones and misses some; the assay was immunoSEQ multiplex PCR. Clonal size and the V and J genes are those of that table, whereas D and trimming came from the DNA. The data hold some 33,000 clones, with 91% observed a single time. The chain recombines TRBV6-5 with TRBJ1-1, with D tentatively TRBD1 (5 bases). Sequencing was performed on peripheral blood. The TCR sequence derives from a human donor in a cohort sampled during active COVID-19. The DNA of the CDR3 is TGTGCCAGCAGATCAGGGTTGGGGCTTTTGGCTTTCTTT. Translation gives CASRSGLGLLAFF.